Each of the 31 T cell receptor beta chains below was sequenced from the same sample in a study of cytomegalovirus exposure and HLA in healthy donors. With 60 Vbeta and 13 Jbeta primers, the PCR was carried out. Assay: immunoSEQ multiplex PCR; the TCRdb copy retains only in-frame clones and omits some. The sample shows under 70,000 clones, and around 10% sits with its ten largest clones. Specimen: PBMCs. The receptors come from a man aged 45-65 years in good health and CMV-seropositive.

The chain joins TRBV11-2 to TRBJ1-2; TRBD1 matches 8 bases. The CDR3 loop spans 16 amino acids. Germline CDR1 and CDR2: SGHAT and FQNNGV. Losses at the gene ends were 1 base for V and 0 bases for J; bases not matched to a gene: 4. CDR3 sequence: CASSLVGQAPNYGYTF. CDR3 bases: TGTGCCAGCAGCTTAGTGGGACAGGCCCCTAACTATGGCTACACCTTC. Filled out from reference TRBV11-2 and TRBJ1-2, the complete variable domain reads EAGVAQSPRYKIIEKRQSVAFWCNPISGHATLYWYQQILGQGPKLLIQFQNNGVVDDSQLPKDRFSAERLKGVDSTLKIQPAKLEDSAVYLCASSLVGQAPNYGYTFGSGTRLTVV.

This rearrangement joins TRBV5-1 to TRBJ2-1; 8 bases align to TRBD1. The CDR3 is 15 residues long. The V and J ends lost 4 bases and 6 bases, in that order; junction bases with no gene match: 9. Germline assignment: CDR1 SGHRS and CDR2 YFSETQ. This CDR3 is CASSARDRTTNEQFF. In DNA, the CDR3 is TGCGCCAGCAGCGCCCGGGACAGGACTACCAATGAGCAGTTCTTC.

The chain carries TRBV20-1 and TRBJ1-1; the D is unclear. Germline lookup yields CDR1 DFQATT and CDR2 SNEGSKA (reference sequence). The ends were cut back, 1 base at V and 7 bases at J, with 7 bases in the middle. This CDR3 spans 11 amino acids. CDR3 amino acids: CSARASLEAFF. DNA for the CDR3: TGCAGTGCTAGAGCTAGCCTTGAAGCTTTCTTT.

DNA of the CDR3: TGTGCCAGCAGTCCCTCGGACACGCCAGGGGAGACCCAGTACTTC. It yields the protein CASSPSDTPGETQYF. The chain joins TRBV6-5 to TRBJ2-5, with D perhaps TRBD1 (5 bases). The germline V gene encodes CDR1 MNHEY and CDR2 SVGAGI. V lost 5 bases and J lost 5, with 18 bases in between. CDR3 size: 15 residues.

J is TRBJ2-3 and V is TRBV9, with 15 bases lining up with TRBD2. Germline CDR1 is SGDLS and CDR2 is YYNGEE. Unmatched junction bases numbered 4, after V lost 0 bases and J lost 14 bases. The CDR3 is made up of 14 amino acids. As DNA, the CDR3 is TGTGCCAGCAGCGTAGGGACTAGCGGGGGGGCCGTGTATTTT. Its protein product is CASSVGTSGGAVYF.

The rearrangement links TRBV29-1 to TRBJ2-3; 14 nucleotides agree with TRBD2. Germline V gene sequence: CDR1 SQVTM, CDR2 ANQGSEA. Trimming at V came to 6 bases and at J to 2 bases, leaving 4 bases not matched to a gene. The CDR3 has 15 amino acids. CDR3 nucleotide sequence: TGCAGCGTAGGACTAGCGGGGGGTCCCACAGATACGCAGTATTTT. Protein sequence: CSVGLAGGPTDTQYF.

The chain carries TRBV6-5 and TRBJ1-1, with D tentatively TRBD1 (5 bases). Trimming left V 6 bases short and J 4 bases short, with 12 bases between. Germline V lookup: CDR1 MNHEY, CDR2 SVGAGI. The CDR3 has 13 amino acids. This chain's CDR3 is CASSHPGGTEAFF. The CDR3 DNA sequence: TGTGCCAGCAGCCATCCCGGGGGCACTGAAGCTTTCTTT.

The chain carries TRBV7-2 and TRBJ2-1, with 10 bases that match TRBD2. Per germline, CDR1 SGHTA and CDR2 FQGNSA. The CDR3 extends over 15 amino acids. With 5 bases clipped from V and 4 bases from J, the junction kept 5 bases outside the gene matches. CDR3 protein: CASSPTSGTYNEQFF. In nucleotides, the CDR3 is TGTGCCAGCAGCCCTACTAGCGGGACTTACAATGAGCAGTTCTTC. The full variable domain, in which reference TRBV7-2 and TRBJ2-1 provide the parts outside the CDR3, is GAGVSQSPSNKVTEKGKDVELRCDPISGHTALYWYRQSLGQGLEFLIYFQGNSAPDKSGLPSDRFSAERTGGSVSTLTIQRTQQEDSAVYLCASSPTSGTYNEQFFGPGTRLTVL.

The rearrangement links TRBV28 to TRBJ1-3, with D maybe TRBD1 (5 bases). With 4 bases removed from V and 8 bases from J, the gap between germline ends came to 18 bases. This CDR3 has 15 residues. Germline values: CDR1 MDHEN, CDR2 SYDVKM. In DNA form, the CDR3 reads TGTGCCAGCAGTTGGCGGGACTCCTCTCGGCACACCATATATTTT. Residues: CASSWRDSSRHTIYF.

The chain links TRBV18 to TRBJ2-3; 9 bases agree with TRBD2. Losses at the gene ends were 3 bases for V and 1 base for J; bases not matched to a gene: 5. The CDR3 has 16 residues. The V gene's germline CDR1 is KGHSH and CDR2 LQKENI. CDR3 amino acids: CASSPSSGGRTDTQYF. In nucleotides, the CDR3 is TGTGCCAGCTCACCGAGTAGCGGGGGCCGCACAGATACGCAGTATTTT.

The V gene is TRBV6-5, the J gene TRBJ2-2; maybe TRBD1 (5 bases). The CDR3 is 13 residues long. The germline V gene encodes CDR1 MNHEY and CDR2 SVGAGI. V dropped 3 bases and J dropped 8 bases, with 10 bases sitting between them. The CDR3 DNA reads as TGTGCCAGCAGTTATCAGGGATGGGGGGAGCTGTTTTTT. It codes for CASSYQGWGELFF.

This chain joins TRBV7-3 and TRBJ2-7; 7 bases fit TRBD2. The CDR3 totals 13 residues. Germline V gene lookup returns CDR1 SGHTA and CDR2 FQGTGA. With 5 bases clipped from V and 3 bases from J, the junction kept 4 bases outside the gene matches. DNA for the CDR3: TGTGCCAGCAGCCCCCCGGGGGGCTACGAGCAGTACTTC. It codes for CASSPPGGYEQYF.

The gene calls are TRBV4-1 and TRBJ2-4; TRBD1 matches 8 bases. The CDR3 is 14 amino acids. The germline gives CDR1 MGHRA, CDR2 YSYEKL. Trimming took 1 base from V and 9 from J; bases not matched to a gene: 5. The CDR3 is CASSQVQGATIQYF. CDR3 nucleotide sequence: TGCGCCAGCAGCCAAGTGCAGGGGGCGACCATTCAGTACTTC.

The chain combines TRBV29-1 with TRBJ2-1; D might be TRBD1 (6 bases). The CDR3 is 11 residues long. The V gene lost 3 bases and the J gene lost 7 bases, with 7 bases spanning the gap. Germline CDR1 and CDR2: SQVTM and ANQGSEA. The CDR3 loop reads CSVDQGNEQFF. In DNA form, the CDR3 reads TGCAGCGTTGATCAGGGGAATGAGCAGTTCTTC.

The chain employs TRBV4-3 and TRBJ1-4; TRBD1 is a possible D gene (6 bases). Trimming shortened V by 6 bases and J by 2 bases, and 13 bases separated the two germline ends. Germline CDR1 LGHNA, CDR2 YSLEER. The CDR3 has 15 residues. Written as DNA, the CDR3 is TGCGCCAGCAGAGATACAGGGACCACTAATGAAAAACTGTTTTTT. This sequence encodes CASRDTGTTNEKLFF.

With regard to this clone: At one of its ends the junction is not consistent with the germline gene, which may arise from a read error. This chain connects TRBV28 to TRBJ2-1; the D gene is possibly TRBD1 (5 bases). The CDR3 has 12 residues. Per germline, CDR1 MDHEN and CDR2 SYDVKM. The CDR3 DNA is TGTGCCAGCAGTTTCAAAAACAGGAGAAGGGTCTTC. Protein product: CASSFKNRRRVF.

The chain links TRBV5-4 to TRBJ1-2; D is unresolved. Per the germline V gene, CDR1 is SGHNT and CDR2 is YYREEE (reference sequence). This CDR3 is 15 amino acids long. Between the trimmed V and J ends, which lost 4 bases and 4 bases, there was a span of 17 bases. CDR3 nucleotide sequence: TGTGCCAGCAGCATAGACATTACCACATCCTATGGCTACACCTTC. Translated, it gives CASSIDITTSYGYTF.

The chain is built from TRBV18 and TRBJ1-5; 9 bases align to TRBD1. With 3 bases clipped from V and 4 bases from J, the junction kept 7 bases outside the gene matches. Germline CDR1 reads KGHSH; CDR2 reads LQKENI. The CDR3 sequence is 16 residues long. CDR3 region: CASSPPGTGRNQPQHF. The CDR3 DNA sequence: TGTGCCAGCTCACCTCCCGGGACAGGGCGGAATCAGCCCCAGCATTTT.

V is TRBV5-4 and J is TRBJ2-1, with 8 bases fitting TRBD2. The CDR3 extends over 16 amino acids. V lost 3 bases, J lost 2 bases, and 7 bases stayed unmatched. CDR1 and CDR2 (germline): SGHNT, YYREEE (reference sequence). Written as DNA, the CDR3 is TGTGCCAGCAGCTCGGATAGCGGGATCGCCTACAATGAGCAGTTCTTC. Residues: CASSSDSGIAYNEQFF.

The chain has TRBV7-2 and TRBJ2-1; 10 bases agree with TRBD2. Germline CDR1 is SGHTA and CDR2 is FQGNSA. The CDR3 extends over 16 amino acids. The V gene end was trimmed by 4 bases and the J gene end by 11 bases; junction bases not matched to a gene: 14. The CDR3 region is CASSSRLSGGAAKQFF. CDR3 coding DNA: TGTGCCAGCAGCTCCCGTTTAAGCGGGGGGGCCGCTAAGCAGTTCTTC.

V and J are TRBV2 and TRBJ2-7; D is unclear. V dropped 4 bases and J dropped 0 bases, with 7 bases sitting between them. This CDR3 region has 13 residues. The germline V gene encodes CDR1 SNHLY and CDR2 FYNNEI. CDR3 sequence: CASSVLSSYEQYF. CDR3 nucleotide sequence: TGTGCCAGCAGTGTCCTAAGCTCCTACGAGCAGTACTTC. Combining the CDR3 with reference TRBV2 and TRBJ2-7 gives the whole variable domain EPEVTQTPSHQVTQMGQEVILRCVPISNHLYFYWYRQILGQKVEFLVSFYNNEISEKSEIFDDQFSVERPDGSNFTLKIRSTKLEDSAMYFCASSVLSSYEQYFGPGTRLTVT.

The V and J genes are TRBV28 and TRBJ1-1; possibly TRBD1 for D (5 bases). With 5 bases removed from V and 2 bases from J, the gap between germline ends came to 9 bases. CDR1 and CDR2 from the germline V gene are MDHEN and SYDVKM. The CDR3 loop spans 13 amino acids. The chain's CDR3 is CASSIRANTEAFF. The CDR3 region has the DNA TGTGCCAGCAGTATCAGGGCAAACACTGAAGCTTTCTTT.

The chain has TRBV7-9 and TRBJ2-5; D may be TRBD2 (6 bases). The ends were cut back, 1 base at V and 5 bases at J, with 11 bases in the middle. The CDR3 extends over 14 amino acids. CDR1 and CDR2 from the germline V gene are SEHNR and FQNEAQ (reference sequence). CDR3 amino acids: CASSLVAEGETQYF. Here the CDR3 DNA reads TGTGCCAGCAGCTTAGTAGCGGAGGGGGAGACCCAGTACTTC.

CDR3 sequence (DNA): TGTGCCAGCAGTTTACTCAATCAGCCCCAGCATTTT. This sequence encodes CASSLLNQPQHF. The rearrangement uses TRBV28 and TRBJ1-5; no clear D. The CDR3 length is 12 residues. Trimming shortened V by 2 bases and J by 3 bases, and 2 bases separated the two germline ends. Per germline, CDR1 MDHEN and CDR2 SYDVKM. Using reference TRBV28 and TRBJ1-5 for the parts outside the CDR3, the full variable domain is DVKVTQSSRYLVKRTGEKVFLECVQDMDHENMFWYRQDPGLGLRLIYFSYDVKMKEKGDIPEGYSVSREKKERFSLILESASTNQTSMYLCASSLLNQPQHFGDGTRLSIL.

CDR3: CASSPGLAGQETQYF. In nucleotides, the CDR3 is TGTGCCAGCTCACCGGGACTAGCGGGGCAAGAGACCCAGTACTTC. The rearrangement joins TRBV18 to TRBJ2-5; 13 positions match TRBD2. The CDR3 covers 15 residues. With 3 bases clipped from V and 2 bases from J, the junction kept 0 bases outside the gene matches. Germline loops: CDR1 KGHSH, CDR2 LQKENI.

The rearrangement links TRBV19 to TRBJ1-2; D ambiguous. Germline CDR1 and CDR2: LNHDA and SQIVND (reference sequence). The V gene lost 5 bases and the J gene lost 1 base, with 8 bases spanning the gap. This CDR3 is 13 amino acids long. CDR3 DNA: TGTGCCAGTAGTCCAGGACTTAACTATGGCTACACCTTC. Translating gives CASSPGLNYGYTF.

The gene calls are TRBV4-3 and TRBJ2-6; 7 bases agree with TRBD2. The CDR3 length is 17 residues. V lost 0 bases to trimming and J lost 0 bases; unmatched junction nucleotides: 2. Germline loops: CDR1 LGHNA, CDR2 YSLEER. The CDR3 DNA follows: TGCGCCAGCAGCCAAGATGCGGGGGACTCTGGGGCCAACGTCCTGACTTTC. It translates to CASSQDAGDSGANVLTF.

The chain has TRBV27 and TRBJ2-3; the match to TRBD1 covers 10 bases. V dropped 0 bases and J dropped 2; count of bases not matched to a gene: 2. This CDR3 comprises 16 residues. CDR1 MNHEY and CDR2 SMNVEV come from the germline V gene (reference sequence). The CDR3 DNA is TGTGCCAGCAGTTTATCGGGACAGGGGACCACAGATACGCAGTATTTT. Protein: CASSLSGQGTTDTQYF.

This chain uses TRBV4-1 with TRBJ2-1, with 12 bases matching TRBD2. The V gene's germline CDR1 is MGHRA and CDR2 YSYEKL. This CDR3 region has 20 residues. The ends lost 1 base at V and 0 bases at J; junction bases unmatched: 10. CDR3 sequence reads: CASSQASSGGARSSYNEQFF. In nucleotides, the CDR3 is TGCGCCAGCAGCCAAGCGTCTAGCGGGGGGGCCAGGAGCTCCTACAATGAGCAGTTCTTC.

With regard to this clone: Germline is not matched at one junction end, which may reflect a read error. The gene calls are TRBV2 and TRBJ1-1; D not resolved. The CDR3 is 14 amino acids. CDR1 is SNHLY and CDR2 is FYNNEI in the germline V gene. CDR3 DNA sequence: TGTGCCAGCAAGGTAATGGCGGGGAACCCTGAAGCTTTCTTT. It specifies CASKVMAGNPEAFF. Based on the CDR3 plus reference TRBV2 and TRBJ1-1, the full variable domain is EPEVTQTPSHQVTQMGQEVILRCVPISNHLYFYWYRQILGQKVEFLVSFYNNEISEKSEIFDDQFSVERPDGSNFTLKIRSTKLEDSAMYFCASKVMAGNPEAFFGQGTRLTVV.

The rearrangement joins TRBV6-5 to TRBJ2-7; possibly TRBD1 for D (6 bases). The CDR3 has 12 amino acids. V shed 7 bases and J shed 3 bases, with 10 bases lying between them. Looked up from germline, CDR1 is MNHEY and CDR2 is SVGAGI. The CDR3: CASTDSHYEQYF. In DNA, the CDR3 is TGTGCCAGCACGGACAGTCACTACGAGCAGTACTTC.